Below, 32 T cell receptor beta chains from the same sample are listed, as sequenced in a study of response to subunit inactivated influenza vaccine. TCRdb reprocessed the RT-PCR reads via MiXCR and lists one record per CDR3 protein. The data contain about 650,000 distinct CDR3 sequences, 12% to 15% of them singletons. The input for sequencing was PBMCs from blood, taken approximately 15 days before vaccination. The receptors derive from a man in his fifties or sixties who received an inactivated influenza vaccine.

The chain links TRBV11-1 to TRBJ2-1; 7 positions match TRBD1. The CDR3 totals 18 residues. Trimming removed 5 bases from V and 6 bases from J; junction bases left unmatched: 19. Per the germline V gene, CDR1 is SGHAT and CDR2 is FQDESV (reference sequence). CDR3 loop: CASSPVRGSGQMGNEQFF. CDR3 bases: TGTGCCAGCAGCCCCGTCCGCGGCTCGGGACAGATGGGCAATGAGCAGTTCTTC.

This clonotype appeared many times. The chain carries TRBV20-1 and TRBJ2-1; the D is unclear. Germline V gives CDR1 DFQATT, CDR2 SNEGSKA (reference sequence). This CDR3 comprises 12 residues. The ends were cut back, 0 bases at V and 1 base at J, with 1 base in the middle. CDR3 bases: TGCAGTGCTAGAGAGTCCTACAATGAGCAGTTCTTC. Protein: CSARESYNEQFF.

The chain has TRBV5-6 and TRBJ2-7, with 8 nucleotides matching TRBD2. The length of the CDR3 is 15 residues. Germline values: CDR1 SGHDT, CDR2 YYEEEE. Germline trimming cut 4 bases from V and 5 bases from J; bases unmatched to any gene: 11. CDR3 in DNA: TGTGCCAGCAGCCCACGGCTAGCGGGTTCCCACGAGCAGTACTTC. This encodes CASSPRLAGSHEQYF.

This clonotype was found a few times. This rearrangement joins TRBV3-1 to TRBJ2-1; 8 bases fit TRBD2. Germline CDR1 and CDR2: LGHDT and YNNKEL (reference sequence). The CDR3 contains 19 residues. The trim removed 5 bases at V and 4 bases at J, leaving 19 bases unmatched. CDR3: CASSVEPIRREDMYNEQFF. The CDR3 nucleotides read TGTGCCAGCAGCGTAGAGCCCATAAGGCGGGAGGATATGTACAATGAGCAGTTCTTC.

Only a few counts were recorded for this clonotype. This chain connects TRBV29-1 to TRBJ1-2, with 7 bases identical to TRBD1. Germline assignment: CDR1 SQVTM and CDR2 ANQGSEA. This CDR3 has 14 residues. V trimming: 7 bases; J trimming: 4 bases; junction bases outside the gene matches: 12. CDR3 sequence (DNA): TGCAGCGCCGGGGGAACTAGGGACAGCTATGGCTACACCTTC. It codes for CSAGGTRDSYGYTF.

The chain combines TRBV5-1 with TRBJ2-3; D possibly corresponds to TRBD2 (6 bases). Germline V gene data show CDR1 as SGHRS and CDR2 as YFSETQ. The CDR3 is 17 amino acids. The V end was cut by 4 bases, the J end by 3 bases, with 21 bases between. The DNA for the CDR3 is TGCGCCAGCAGCCCGAGGCGGGGACCCTTTGATACAGATACGCAGTATTTT. Protein: CASSPRRGPFDTDTQYF.

V and J are TRBV12-3 or TRBV12-4 and TRBJ1-6; D call uncertain. V dropped 6 bases and J dropped 0 bases, with 9 bases sitting between them. The CDR3 extends over 15 amino acids. This chain's CDR3 is CASREGSSYNSPLHF. Here the CDR3 DNA reads TGTGCCAGCAGGGAAGGGAGCTCCTATAATTCACCCCTCCACTTT.

The chain combines TRBV11-2 with TRBJ2-1, with 11 bases matching TRBD2. This CDR3 spans 18 amino acids. V shed 4 bases and J 11 bases; nucleotides not matched to a gene: 19. Germline V gives CDR1 SGHAT, CDR2 FQNNGV. The chain's CDR3 is CASSSIASPTSGGPQQFF. The DNA for the CDR3 is TGTGCCAGCAGCTCCATAGCGTCTCCAACTAGCGGGGGCCCTCAGCAGTTCTTC.

This clonotype was observed a few times. The CDR3 reads CATSDWDRGTNEQFF. The DNA for the CDR3 is TGTGCCACCAGTGACTGGGACAGGGGTACCAATGAGCAGTTCTTC. This chain uses TRBV24-1 with TRBJ2-1, with 10 positions matching TRBD1. The trim removed 4 bases at V and 6 bases at J, leaving 5 bases unmatched. The CDR3 runs to 15 residues. Germline assignment: CDR1 KGHDR and CDR2 SFDVKD.

The V gene is TRBV7-8, the J gene TRBJ1-2; TRBD1 matches at 8 bases. From germline, CDR1 is SGHVS and CDR2 FQNEAQ. This CDR3 region has 16 residues. Unmatched junction bases numbered 10, after V lost 0 bases and J lost 7 bases. This CDR3 reads CASSLAPGGAVGGYTF. The DNA of the CDR3 is TGTGCCAGCAGCTTAGCGCCAGGGGGCGCGGTAGGTGGCTACACCTTC.

The genes are TRBV20-1 and TRBJ2-1; 7 bases are a match to TRBD1. The trim removed 0 bases at V and 6 bases at J, leaving 8 bases unmatched. The CDR3 totals 15 residues. Germline V gene sequence: CDR1 DFQATT, CDR2 SNEGSKA (reference sequence). Here the CDR3 reads CSARDLAGDSNEQFF. The DNA of the CDR3 is TGCAGTGCTAGAGATTTGGCAGGGGACAGCAATGAGCAGTTCTTC.

This clonotype was observed many times. The V and J genes are TRBV5-6 and TRBJ1-2; D is unclear. Trimming removed 6 bases at V and 2 bases at J, with 17 bases between. This CDR3 region has 15 residues. Germline V gene data show CDR1 as SGHDT and CDR2 as YYEEEE. Here the CDR3 DNA reads TGTGCCAGCATCATATCGGGCGCCGCCAACTATGGCTACACCTTC. Protein product: CASIISGAANYGYTF.

In this sample, this clonotype turned up a few times. CDR3 sequence reads: CASSYYGTVEETQYF. DNA of the CDR3: TGCGCCAGCAGCTACTACGGGACAGTAGAAGAGACCCAGTACTTC. This chain links TRBV5-1 with TRBJ2-5; 7 bases map to TRBD1. Losses at the gene ends were 3 bases for V and 3 bases for J; bases not matched to a gene: 8. CDR1 is SGHRS, CDR2 YFSETQ, per germline. CDR3 length: 15 residues.

Ten or more counts support this clonotype. The V and J genes are TRBV9 and TRBJ2-1, with 7 bases matching TRBD2. The V segment lost 0 bases and the J segment 4 bases; nucleotides outside the gene matches: 7. The CDR3 runs 16 residues. CDR1 is SGDLS and CDR2 is YYNGEE in the germline V gene. CDR3: CASSVAPAGHYNEQFF. As DNA, the CDR3 is TGTGCCAGCAGCGTAGCTCCAGCGGGGCATTACAATGAGCAGTTCTTC.

This clonotype was picked up a small number of times. The chain couples TRBV24-1 to TRBJ2-1; 7 positions match TRBD2. The CDR3 totals 14 residues. The germline V gene encodes CDR1 KGHDR and CDR2 SFDVKD. V dropped 4 bases and J dropped 4; count of bases not matched to a gene: 3. The CDR3 nucleotides read TGTGCCACCAGTGACGGGGGGACTTACAATGAGCAGTTCTTC. It yields the protein CATSDGGTYNEQFF.

The chain joins TRBV7-2 to TRBJ2-1; 7 bases are shared with TRBD1. Germline values: CDR1 SGHTA, CDR2 FQGNSA. This CDR3 contains 15 residues. V trimming: 2 bases; J trimming: 5 bases; junction bases outside the gene matches: 6. DNA of the CDR3: TGTGCCAGCAGCTTATTGGGACAGAGTAACAATGAGCAGTTCTTC. Its protein is CASSLLGQSNNEQFF.

DNA of the CDR3: TGTGCCAGCAGCCAAAGGAGGACAGAGCAGTTCTTC. It is translated as CASSQRRTEQFF. The genes are TRBV14 and TRBJ2-1; either TRBD1 or TRBD2 may fit D (5 bases each). The V end was cut by 2 bases, the J end by 10 bases, with 9 bases between. The CDR3 loop spans 12 amino acids. Germline V gives CDR1 SGHDN, CDR2 FVKESK.

In its sample, this clonotype was seen many times. V is TRBV29-1 and J is TRBJ1-5, with D perhaps matching TRBD1 (5 bases). This CDR3 spans 13 amino acids. Per germline, CDR1 SQVTM and CDR2 ANQGSEA. V lost 4 bases to trimming and J lost 2 bases, with 9 bases between them. The CDR3: CSVGLGGNQPQHF. The DNA for the CDR3 is TGCAGCGTTGGACTGGGGGGCAATCAGCCCCAGCATTTT. The variable domain in full, completed from reference TRBV29-1 and TRBJ1-5, reads SAVISQKPSRDICQRGTSLTIQCQVDSQVTMMFWYRQQPGQSLTLIATANQGSEATYESGFVIDKFPISRPNLTFSTLTVSNMSPEDSSIYLCSVGLGGNQPQHFGDGTRLSIL.

This clonotype appeared many times. This chain links TRBV4-2 with TRBJ1-5; perhaps TRBD1 as D (6 bases). From germline, CDR1 is LGHNA and CDR2 YNFKEQ. Trimming removed 4 bases from V and 2 bases from J, with 12 bases in between. The CDR3 extends over 15 amino acids. CDR3 bases: TGTGCCAGCAGCCTAAGTCAGGGGCGCAATCAGCCCCAGCATTTT. This translates into CASSLSQGRNQPQHF.

The rearrangement links TRBV5-1 to TRBJ2-7, with TRBD1 identical over 8 bases. This CDR3 region has 15 residues. V dropped 0 bases and J dropped 2; count of bases not matched to a gene: 4. Germline CDR1 reads SGHRS; CDR2 reads YFSETQ. The CDR3 nucleotides read TGCGCCAGCAGCTTGGGACCAGGGGGCACCTACGAGCAGTACTTC. As protein: CASSLGPGGTYEQYF.

In this sample, this clonotype turned up a few times. The rearrangement joins TRBV20-1 to TRBJ1-3; D not resolved. CDR3 length equals 14 residues. Germline V gene lookup returns CDR1 DFQATT and CDR2 SNEGSKA (reference sequence). V lost 5 bases, J lost 0 bases, and 11 bases lay in between. CDR3: CSAQARNSGNTIYF. CDR3 nucleotides: TGCAGTGCTCAAGCAAGGAACTCTGGAAACACCATATATTTT.

The genes are TRBV28 and TRBJ1-5, with D perhaps TRBD1 (5 bases). The CDR3 runs to 15 residues. Trimming pared 3 bases from V and 7 bases from J, leaving 16 bases between. Germline loops: CDR1 MDHEN, CDR2 SYDVKM. CDR3 coding DNA: TGTGCCAGCAGTTTTTCGGGGGGGAAAAGCCAGCCCCAGCATTTT. This sequence encodes CASSFSGGKSQPQHF.

A few counts support this clonotype. This chain links TRBV24-1 with TRBJ2-1, with 9 positions matching TRBD1. Germline V CDR1 and CDR2: KGHDR, SFDVKD. V dropped 10 bases and J dropped 4; count of bases not matched to a gene: 7. CDR3 length equals 14 residues. The CDR3, as DNA: TGTGCCACTCAACAGGGGGCGCGGTACAATGAGCAGTTCTTC. Its translation is CATQQGARYNEQFF.

This clonotype was recorded a few times. This sequence joins TRBV5-1 and TRBJ2-2; 7 nucleotides line up with TRBD2. Losses at the gene ends were 3 bases for V and 5 bases for J; bases not matched to a gene: 4. Germline V lookup: CDR1 SGHRS, CDR2 YFSETQ. The CDR3 spans 14 residues. The CDR3, as DNA: TGCGCCAGCAGCTATGGCGGGGGAACCGGGGAGCTGTTTTTT. As protein: CASSYGGGTGELFF.

The chain employs TRBV7-2 and TRBJ1-1; no reliable D call. V was shortened by 5 bases and J by 0 bases, with 16 bases between the two germline ends. The V gene's germline CDR1 is SGHTA and CDR2 FQGNSA. The CDR3 extends over 16 amino acids. The CDR3 here is CASSLNSKIMNTEAFF. The CDR3 nucleotides are TGTGCCAGCAGCCTTAACTCAAAAATCATGAACACTGAAGCTTTCTTT.

V is TRBV4-1 and J is TRBJ1-4, with no clear D. The CDR3 has 12 residues. The ends were cut back, 3 bases at V and 8 bases at J, with 7 bases in the middle. Germline V gives CDR1 MGHRA, CDR2 YSYEKL. This chain's CDR3 is CASSHPREKLFF. The CDR3 DNA is TGCGCCAGCAGCCATCCCAGGGAAAAACTGTTTTTT.

This clonotype has just a few counts. In DNA form, the CDR3 reads TGTGCCAGCAGCCAAGCCGCAGGGAATGCCAAAAACATTCAGTACTTC. It yields the protein CASSQAAGNAKNIQYF. This sequence joins TRBV4-2 and TRBJ2-4; TRBD1 might be the D (5 bases). V lost 1 base, J lost 1 base, and 11 bases lay in between. Germline V CDR1 and CDR2: LGHNA, YNFKEQ. There are 16 residues in the CDR3.

This clonotype occurred a few times. This chain joins TRBV27 and TRBJ2-7, with TRBD2 matching over 8 bases. The V segment lost 6 bases and the J segment 7 bases; nucleotides outside the gene matches: 26. This CDR3 comprises 19 residues. Germline CDR1 MNHEY, CDR2 SMNVEV (reference sequence). The CDR3 bases are TGTGCCAGCAGCCCCGAGACCCTTGCGATCGGGACTAGGCTCGGGGAGCAGTACTTC. As protein: CASSPETLAIGTRLGEQYF.

J is TRBJ1-1 and V is TRBV29-1; 10 nucleotides line up with TRBD1. Germline trimming cut 6 bases from V and 6 bases from J; bases unmatched to any gene: 7. This CDR3 has 13 residues. Germline loops: CDR1 SQVTM, CDR2 ANQGSEA. Here the CDR3 DNA reads TGCAGCGTGGGGGCAGACAGGGGGCCTGAAGCTTTCTTT. Translated, it gives CSVGADRGPEAFF.

A few counts support this clonotype. The gene calls are TRBV4-3 and TRBJ2-1, with 9 bases aligning to TRBD2. The germline gives CDR1 LGHNA, CDR2 YSLEER. Germline trimming cut 0 bases from V and 3 bases from J; bases unmatched to any gene: 3. The CDR3 has 16 residues. CDR3 loop: CASSQDPSGNYNEQFF. CDR3 bases: TGCGCCAGCAGCCAAGATCCTAGCGGGAACTACAATGAGCAGTTCTTC.

Turning to this clonotype: This may come from a read error, since a much larger clone is one base off. The chain carries TRBV7-9 and TRBJ1-1, with D unresolved. V was cut by 2 bases and J by 11 bases, with 15 bases left in between. Germline-derived CDR1 and CDR2 are SEHNR and FQNEAQ (reference sequence). This CDR3 is 13 amino acids long. The CDR3 here is CASSLSSATVAFF. The CDR3 DNA reads as TGTGCCAGCAGCTTATCCTCGGCGACCGTGGCTTTCTTT.

The chain combines TRBV20-1 with TRBJ2-3, with D hard to call. V gave up 8 bases and J gave up 2 bases, with 8 bases separating them. Germline CDR1 and CDR2: DFQATT and SNEGSKA (reference sequence). The CDR3 spans 11 residues. For the CDR3, the DNA is TGCAGTACCCCGTTCACAGATACGCAGTATTTT. Its protein product is CSTPFTDTQYF.